This T cell receptor (beta chain) originates from a study of blood T cell repertoires in COVID-19 (dated by TCRdb to between 2020 and 2021). For the wider study: The collaborator samples originated in the United States, Italy and Spain and spanned the acute and convalescent phases of COVID-19. The material from the prospective study consisted of cDNA or gDNA derived from T cells, B-cell-depleted T cells, or PBMCs. The dataset comprised deeply sampled blood TCRbeta repertoires from subjects exposed to, actively infected with, or recovered from COVID-19. The repertoires were made available in a free public database intended to serve as a resource for research on the immune response to SARS-CoV-2. The samples were drawn from two sources: the first 160 participants of the ongoing ImmuneRACE study, and over 1,000 subjects contributed by 6 global collaborators. A de-identified subject ID, COVID-19 status, age in years and sex were almost always included in the sample metadata. Where HLA class I and class II types were available, the types were taken from metadata supplied by the sample provider, not from assay-based typing.

The germline V gene yields SNHLY for CDR1 and FYNNEI for CDR2. From its cysteine to its phenylalanine, the CDR3 spans 13 amino acids. The CDR3 DNA has 39 bases and is translated from base 1. V is pared back by 8 bases and J by 3 bases, with 14 bases lying between the germline termini. TCRbeta CDR3 regions were amplified from genomic DNA by means of the immunoSEQ Assay, a bias-controlled multiplex PCR. On the study's bioinformatics: Nucleated cell counts per sample were estimated from amplification of reference gene primers within the assay. Sequence reads were collapsed and filtered to measure the absolute abundance of every unique TCRbeta CDR3 rearrangement. For each sample, productive Simpson clonality was calculated as the square root of Simpson's diversity index across productive rearrangements. Here the immuneACCESS table is served through TCRdb, limited to in-frame sequences with V and J called. Missing clones are a known gap in these copies; in checked studies unresolved V genes cover under half, and the rest lacks a known reason. D and trimming were read from the DNA, whereas the V and J calls and clone size are those reported in that table. This sample comprises approximately 73,000 clones, around nine tenths of them detected only once. Roughly 2% of the sample is held by the ten biggest clonotypes.

Collaborating institutions collected whole blood in K2EDTA tubes following their own protocols. For TCRbeta analysis, collaborators shipped samples as frozen whole blood, isolated PBMCs, or DNA extracted from either of those sample types. Broader findings and caveats from the paper: The amount of clinical and demographic metadata varied by source and participant and was provided uncurated.

Regarding this clone: The specificity of this receptor is unknown. There are no base qualities to consult, and no much larger clone falls within one base.

Sequencing used peripheral blood. Here the chain combines TRBV2 and TRBJ2-7, with a tentative D gene TRBD1 over 6 matching bases. This clonotype originated in a woman aged 60 to 75 with acute or convalescent COVID-19. The DNA is TGTGCCAGCGGGGTCGGACAGAGCTACGAGCAGTACTTC. Translated, this is CASGVGQSYEQYF.